This T cell receptor beta chain was sequenced during a study of blood T cell repertoires in COVID-19. Study-wide context: Samples came from the United States, Italy and Spain, spanning acute and convalescent COVID-19.

Germline loops: CDR1 LNHDA, CDR2 SQIVND (reference sequence). The V segment lost 3 bases and the J segment 6 bases; nucleotides outside the gene matches: 4. The CDR3 spans 14 residues. TCRdb keeps only in-frame clones here, not all; method: immunoSEQ multiplex PCR. In the table there are about 69,000 clones, just under 80% of which are singletons. The TCR sequence derives from a human donor in a cohort sampled during active COVID-19. The chain carries TRBV19 and TRBJ2-7, with 11 positions matching TRBD2. The specimen sequenced was peripheral blood. The CDR3 DNA reads as TGTGCCAGTAGTATTGACCTAGCGGGGGGCGAGCAGTACTTC. Amino acids: CASSIDLAGGEQYF.